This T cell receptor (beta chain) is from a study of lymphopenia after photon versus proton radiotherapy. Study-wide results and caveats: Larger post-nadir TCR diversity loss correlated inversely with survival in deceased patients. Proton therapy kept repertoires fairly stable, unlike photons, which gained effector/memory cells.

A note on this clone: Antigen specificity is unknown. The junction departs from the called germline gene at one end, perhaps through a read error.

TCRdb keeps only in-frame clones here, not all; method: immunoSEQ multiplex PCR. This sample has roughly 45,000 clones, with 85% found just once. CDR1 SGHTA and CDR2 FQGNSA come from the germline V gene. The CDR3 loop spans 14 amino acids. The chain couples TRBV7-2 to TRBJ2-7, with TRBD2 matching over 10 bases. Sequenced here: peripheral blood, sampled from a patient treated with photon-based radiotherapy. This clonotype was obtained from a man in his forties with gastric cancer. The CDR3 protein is CASSVAGGHYEQYF. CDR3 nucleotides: TGTGCCAGCAGCGTAGCGGGGGGACACTACGAGCAGTACTTC.